These 12 T cell receptor beta chains came from one sample sequenced in a study of T cell responses to AZD1222 COVID-19 vaccine. Measured with immunoSEQ multiplex PCR; TCRdb has only the in-frame clones, and not every one. The sample holds some 120,000 clones; roughly 90% are singletons and the top ten take more than 4%. This specimen was peripheral blood, taken on day 0 of AZD1222 vaccination. All receptors come from an adult in good health.

The chain has TRBV27 and TRBJ2-7; D may match TRBD1 or TRBD2 (6 bases each). V gave up 2 bases and J gave up 6 bases, with 17 bases separating them. CDR3 length equals 15 residues. Germline V gene lookup returns CDR1 MNHEY and CDR2 SMNVEV (reference sequence). The CDR3 reads CASSLMGGAVGEQYF. The CDR3, as DNA: TGTGCCAGCAGTTTAATGGGGGGCGCAGTCGGCGAGCAGTACTTC.

The chain links TRBV18 to TRBJ1-1, with D perhaps TRBD1 (6 bases). The CDR3 totals 16 residues. The germline V gene encodes CDR1 KGHSH and CDR2 LQKENI. The V end was cut by 2 bases, the J end by 1 base, with 14 bases between. The CDR3 sequence: CASSPNRGQGNTEAFF. The CDR3 bases are TGTGCCAGCTCACCAAACCGGGGGCAGGGGAACACTGAAGCTTTCTTT.

This clone appeared a few times. V is TRBV5-1 and J is TRBJ2-1; 9 bases are a match to TRBD1. The V gene's germline CDR1 is SGHRS and CDR2 YFSETQ. This CDR3 comprises 15 residues. With V trimmed by 4 bases and J by 6 bases, 8 bases remained unmatched. The CDR3: CASSPRQGVTNEQFF. The CDR3, as DNA: TGCGCCAGCAGCCCCCGACAGGGGGTGACCAATGAGCAGTTCTTC.

This sequence joins TRBV18 and TRBJ2-2; D might be TRBD2 (6 bases). CDR1 is KGHSH and CDR2 is LQKENI in the germline V gene. This CDR3 is built from 14 residues. V lost 3 bases, J lost 3 bases, and 8 bases lay in between. CDR3 protein: CASSPRRDTGELFF. CDR3 nucleotides: TGTGCCAGCTCACCTAGGAGGGACACCGGGGAGCTGTTTTTT.

V usage is TRBV11-2 and J usage is TRBJ2-1; D possibly matches TRBD1 or TRBD2 (5 bases each). CDR3 size: 16 residues. V lost 4 bases to trimming and J lost 2 bases, with 15 bases between them. The germline gives CDR1 SGHAT, CDR2 FQNNGV. CDR3 amino acids: CASSSTTGTAYNEQFF. CDR3 DNA: TGTGCCAGCAGCTCTACGACCGGGACGGCCTACAATGAGCAGTTCTTC.

This chain connects TRBV30 to TRBJ1-3; no firm D call. CDR1 is GTSNPN, CDR2 SVGIG, per germline (reference sequence). The length of the CDR3 is 14 residues. With 3 bases removed from V and 3 bases from J, the gap between germline ends came to 12 bases. The CDR3 DNA follows: TGTGCCTGGAGCCAGGAGTTGTATGGAAACACCATATATTTT. Protein sequence: CAWSQELYGNTIYF.

This sequence joins TRBV5-4 and TRBJ1-1, with D tentatively TRBD1 (5 bases). CDR1 is SGHNT, CDR2 YYREEE, per germline (reference sequence). V was trimmed by 4 bases and J by 4 bases, leaving 17 bases between them. The CDR3 contains 15 residues. The CDR3 loop is CASSGGHSRLTEAFF. CDR3 bases: TGTGCCAGCAGCGGGGGTCACAGCAGGCTCACTGAAGCTTTCTTT.

The chain recombines TRBV14 with TRBJ1-2; 7 bases are shared with TRBD1. J lost 4 bases, V lost 8 bases, and 7 bases had no gene match. The germline gives CDR1 SGHDN, CDR2 FVKESK. This CDR3 comprises 13 residues. CDR3 bases: TGTGCCAGCCGCCGGGACAGCACCTATGGCTACACCTTC. This translates into CASRRDSTYGYTF.

The chain has TRBV11-2 and TRBJ1-4, with 7 bases fitting TRBD1. Per the germline V gene, CDR1 is SGHAT and CDR2 is FQNNGV. J gave up 5 bases and V 6 bases, and 3 bases lay outside the gene matches. There are 13 residues in the CDR3. The CDR3, as DNA: TGTGCCAGCAGACGGGACAGAAATGAAAAACTGTTTTTT. Encoded protein: CASRRDRNEKLFF. The whole variable domain, remainder taken from reference TRBV11-2 and TRBJ1-4, is EAGVAQSPRYKIIEKRQSVAFWCNPISGHATLYWYQQILGQGPKLLIQFQNNGVVDDSQLPKDRFSAERLKGVDSTLKIQPAKLEDSAVYLCASRRDRNEKLFFGSGTQLSVL.

The V gene is TRBV3-1 (or the pseudogene TRBV3-2), the J gene TRBJ1-5, with TRBD1 as a possible D gene (6 bases). V lost 5 bases and J lost 3, with 11 bases in between. Germline CDR1 is LGHDT and CDR2 is YNNKEL (reference sequence). The CDR3 has 14 amino acids. Here the CDR3 reads CASSARTDNQPQHF. CDR3 nucleotide sequence: TGTGCCAGCAGCGCCCGGACAGACAATCAGCCCCAGCATTTT.

This sequence joins TRBV7-9 and TRBJ1-5; D call uncertain. The CDR3 covers 13 residues. Trimming stripped 5 bases from V and 0 bases from J, with 5 bases between. CDR1 and CDR2 from the germline V gene are SEHNR and FQNEAQ (reference sequence). The CDR3, as DNA: TGTGCCAGCAGCAGCAATAGCAATCAGCCCCAGCATTTT. Residues: CASSSNSNQPQHF.

This clone has a single count. The chain employs TRBV5-1 and TRBJ2-7; 7 nucleotides align to TRBD2. Germline loops: CDR1 SGHRS, CDR2 YFSETQ. The CDR3 contains 16 residues. The V segment lost 1 base and the J segment 6 bases; nucleotides outside the gene matches: 13. The CDR3 coding sequence is TGCGCCAGCAGCTTGTTGGGCGGGAGCCCCCCGGGCGAGCAGTACTTC. Translation gives CASSLLGGSPPGEQYF.